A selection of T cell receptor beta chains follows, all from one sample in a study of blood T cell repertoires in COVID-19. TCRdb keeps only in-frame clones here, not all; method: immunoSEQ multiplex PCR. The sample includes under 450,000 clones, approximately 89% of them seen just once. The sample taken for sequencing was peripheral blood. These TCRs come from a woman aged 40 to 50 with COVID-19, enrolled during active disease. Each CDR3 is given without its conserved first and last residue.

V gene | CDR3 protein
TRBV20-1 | SARVQGAAF
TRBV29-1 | SVETGTAGNTIY
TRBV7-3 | ASSLPPGGNISGANVLT
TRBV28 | ASSLRGRVNEQY
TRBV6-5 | ASSYSGGRYGYT
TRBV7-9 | ASSPAGGGNTIY
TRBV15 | ATSSTPGTSGVNEQF
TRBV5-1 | ASSLGGLTGRLEGYT
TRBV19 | ASSSLTANQPQH
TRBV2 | ASSEAHGNTIY
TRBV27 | ASGLAGVNEQF
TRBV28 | ASSFGTGHQPQH
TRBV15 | ATSRDLSQETQY
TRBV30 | AWSHRVSGRQGYT
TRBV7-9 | ASSWEARGATEAF
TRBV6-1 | ASSDPGWRQF
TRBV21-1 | ASSNLKQGPDTEAF